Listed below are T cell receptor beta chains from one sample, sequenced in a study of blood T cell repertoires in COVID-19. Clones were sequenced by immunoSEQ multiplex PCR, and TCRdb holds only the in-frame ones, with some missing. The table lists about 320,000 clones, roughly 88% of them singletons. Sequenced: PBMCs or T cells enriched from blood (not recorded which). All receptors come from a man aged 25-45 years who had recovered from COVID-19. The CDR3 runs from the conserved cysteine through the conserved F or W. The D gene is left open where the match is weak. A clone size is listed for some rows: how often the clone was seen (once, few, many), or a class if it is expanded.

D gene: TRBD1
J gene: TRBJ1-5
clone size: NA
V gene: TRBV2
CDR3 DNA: TGTGCCAGCAGGTGGACAGGGGTCGATCAGCCCCAGCATTTT
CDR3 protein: CASRWTGVDQPQHF

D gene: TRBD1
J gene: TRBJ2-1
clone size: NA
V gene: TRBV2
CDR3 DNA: TGTGCCAGCAGGGGGGACAGCAATGAGCAGTTCTTC
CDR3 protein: CASRGDSNEQFF

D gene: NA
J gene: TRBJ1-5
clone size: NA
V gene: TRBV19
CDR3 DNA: TGTGCCAGCTCTAAGGGCGGAGGGGTACGGAATCAGCCCCAGCATTTT
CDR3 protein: CASSKGGGVRNQPQHF

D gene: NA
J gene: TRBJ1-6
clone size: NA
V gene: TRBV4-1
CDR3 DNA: TGCGCCAGCAGCCAAGCAGGGTCCTATAATTCACCCCTCCACTTT
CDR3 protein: CASSQAGSYNSPLHF

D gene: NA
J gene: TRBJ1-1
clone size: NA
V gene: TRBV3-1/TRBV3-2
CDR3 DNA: TGTGCCAGCAGCCAAGAGGCGGCGGTGAACACTGAAGCTTTCTTT
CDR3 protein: CASSQEAAVNTEAFF

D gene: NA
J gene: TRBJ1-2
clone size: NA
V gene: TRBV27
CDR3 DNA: TGTGCCAGCAGGACCTTTAACGAGGTTGGCTACACCTTC
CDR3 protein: CASRTFNEVGYTF

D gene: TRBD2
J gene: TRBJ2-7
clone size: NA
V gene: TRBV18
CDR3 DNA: TGTGCCAGCTCACCACCGGGACTAGCGCCCGGTAACTACGAGCAGTACTTC
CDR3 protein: CASSPPGLAPGNYEQYF

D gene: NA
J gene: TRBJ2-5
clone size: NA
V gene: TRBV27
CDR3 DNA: TGTGCCAGCAGTCCCCGAAGGGGGGGGTTAGAGACCCAGTACTTC
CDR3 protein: CASSPRRGGLETQYF

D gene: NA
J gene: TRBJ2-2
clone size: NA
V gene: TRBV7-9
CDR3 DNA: TGTGCCAGCAGCTTGGCTAGCACTAACACCGGGGAGCTGTTTTTT
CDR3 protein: CASSLASTNTGELFF

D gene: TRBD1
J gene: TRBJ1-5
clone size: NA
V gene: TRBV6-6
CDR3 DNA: TGTGCCAGCAGTTACCCGGACAGGGCGGAAAATCAGCCCCAGCATTTT
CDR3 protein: CASSYPDRAENQPQHF

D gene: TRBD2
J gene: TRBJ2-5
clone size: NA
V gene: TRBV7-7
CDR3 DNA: TGTGCCAGCAGCCCACTACCGGGAGGCAGAGAGACCCAGTACTTC
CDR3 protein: CASSPLPGGRETQYF

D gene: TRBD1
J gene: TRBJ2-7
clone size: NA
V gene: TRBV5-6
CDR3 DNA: TGTGCCAGCAGCTCATGGGGGACAGGGGTCTTCGAGCAGTACTTC
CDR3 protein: CASSSWGTGVFEQYF

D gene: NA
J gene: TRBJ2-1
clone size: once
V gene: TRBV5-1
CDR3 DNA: TGCGCCTTTCTTTGGATTCGGGGCAATGAGCAGTTCTTC
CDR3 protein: CAFLWIRGNEQFF

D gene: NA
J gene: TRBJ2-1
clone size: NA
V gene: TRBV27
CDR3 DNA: TGTGCCAGCAGTTTATCGCCTATGGGTAATAGGAGGTTATACAATGAGCAGTTCTTC
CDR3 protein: CASSLSPMGNRRLYNEQFF

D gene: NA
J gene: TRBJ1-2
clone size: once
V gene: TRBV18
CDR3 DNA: TGTGCCAGCTCACCACGACCCGACAGGTCAACTAACTATGGCTACACCTTC
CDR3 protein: CASSPRPDRSTNYGYTF

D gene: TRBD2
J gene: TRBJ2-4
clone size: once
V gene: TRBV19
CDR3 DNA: TGTGCCAGTATCCCGACTAGCGGAAAAAACATTCAGTACTTC
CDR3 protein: CASIPTSGKNIQYF

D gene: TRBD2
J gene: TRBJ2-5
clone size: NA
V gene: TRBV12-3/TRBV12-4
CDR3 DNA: TGTGCCAGCAGGCGGACTAGCGGGGAGACCCAGTACTTC
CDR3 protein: CASRRTSGETQYF

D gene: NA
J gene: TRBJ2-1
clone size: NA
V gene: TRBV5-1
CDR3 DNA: TGCGCCAGCAGCCCCGGGGAGGCTCCTTCCTACAATGAGCAGTTCTTC
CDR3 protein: CASSPGEAPSYNEQFF

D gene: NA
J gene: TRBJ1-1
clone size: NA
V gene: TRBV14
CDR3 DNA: TGTGCCAGCAGCCAAGATTTAGGAGGGGCGGACACTGAAGCTTTCTTT
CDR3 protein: CASSQDLGGADTEAFF

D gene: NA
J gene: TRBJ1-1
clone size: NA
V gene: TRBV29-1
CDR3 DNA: TGCAGCGTTGAAGAAGGGAGGACTGAAGCTTTCTTT
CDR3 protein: CSVEEGRTEAFF

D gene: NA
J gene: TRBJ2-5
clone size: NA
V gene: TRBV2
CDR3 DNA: TGTGCCAGCAGTGAAGCCGCACTAGGGAAGTACTTC
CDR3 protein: CASSEAALGKYF

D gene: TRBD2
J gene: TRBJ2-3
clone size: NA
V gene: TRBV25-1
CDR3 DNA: TGTGCCAGCACGGGACTAGCGGGGGGAACGCAGTATTTT
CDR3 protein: CASTGLAGGTQYF

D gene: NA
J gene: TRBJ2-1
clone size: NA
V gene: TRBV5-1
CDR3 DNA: TGCGCCAGCAGCTTGTTGGGCCACAATGAGCAGTTCTTC
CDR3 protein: CASSLLGHNEQFF

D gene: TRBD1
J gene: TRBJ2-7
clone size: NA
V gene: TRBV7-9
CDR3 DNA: TGTGCCAGCAGCCAAACCCGGGACAGGTTTCACTTC
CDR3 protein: CASSQTRDRFHF

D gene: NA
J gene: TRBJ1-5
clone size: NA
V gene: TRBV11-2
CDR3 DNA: TGTGCCAGCAGCTTGGGCGGACTTAGCAATCAGCCCCAGCATTTT
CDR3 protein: CASSLGGLSNQPQHF

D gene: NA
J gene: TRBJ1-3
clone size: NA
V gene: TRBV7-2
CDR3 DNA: TGTGCCAGCAGCGAAACCGGGAGCACTCTGGGAGGAAACACCATATATTTT
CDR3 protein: CASSETGSTLGGNTIYF

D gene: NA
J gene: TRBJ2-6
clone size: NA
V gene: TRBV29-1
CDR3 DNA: TGCAGCGTCCTGACAAGTCTCGTGCCATCTGGGGCCAACGTCCTGACTTTC
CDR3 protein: CSVLTSLVPSGANVLTF

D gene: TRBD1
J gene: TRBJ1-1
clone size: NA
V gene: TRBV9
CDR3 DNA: TGTGCCAGCAGAGCCCAGGGGGACACTGAAGCTTTCTTT
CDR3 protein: CASRAQGDTEAFF

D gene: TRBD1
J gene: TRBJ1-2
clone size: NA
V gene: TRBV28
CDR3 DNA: TGTGCCAGCAGCCGAACCGGGACAGCCTCATTCTATGGCTACACCTTC
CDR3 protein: CASSRTGTASFYGYTF

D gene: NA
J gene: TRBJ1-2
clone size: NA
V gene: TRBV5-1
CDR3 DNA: TGCGCCAGCAGCCGCCTAGACAGGTCCTATGGCTACACCTTC
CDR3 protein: CASSRLDRSYGYTF

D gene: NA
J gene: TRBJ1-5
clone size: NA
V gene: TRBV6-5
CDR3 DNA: TGTGCCAGCAGTTCCTATCAGGGAGGTAGTAATCAGCCCCAGCATTTT
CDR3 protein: CASSSYQGGSNQPQHF

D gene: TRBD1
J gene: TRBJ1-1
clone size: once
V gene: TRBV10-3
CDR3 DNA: TGTGCCATCAGTGGACAGGGGGGAGCCACTGAAGCTTTCTTT
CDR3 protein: CAISGQGGATEAFF

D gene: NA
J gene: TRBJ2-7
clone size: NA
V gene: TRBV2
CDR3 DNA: TGTGCCAGCAGTGAAGCGGGCAGGGGAGCCTTCGCCTACGAGCAGTACTTC
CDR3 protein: CASSEAGRGAFAYEQYF

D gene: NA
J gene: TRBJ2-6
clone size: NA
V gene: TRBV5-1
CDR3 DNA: TGCGCCAGCAGCTTGGATCCAGGGGCTCTTTCAGGGGCCAACGTCCTGACTTTC
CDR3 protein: CASSLDPGALSGANVLTF

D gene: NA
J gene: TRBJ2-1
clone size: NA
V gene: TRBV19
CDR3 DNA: TGTGCCAGTAGTATACACGGGACTGCCTCCTACAATGAGCAGTTCTTC
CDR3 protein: CASSIHGTASYNEQFF

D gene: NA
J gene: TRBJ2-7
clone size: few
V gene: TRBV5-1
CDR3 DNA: TGCGCCAGCAGCTTGAACTACGGCGAGCAGTACTTC
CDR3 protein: CASSLNYGEQYF

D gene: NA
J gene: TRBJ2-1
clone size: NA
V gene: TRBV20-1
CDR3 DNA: TGCAGTGCTAGTGAGACTACAAACCGTCGGAATGAGCAGTTCTTC
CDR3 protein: CSASETTNRRNEQFF

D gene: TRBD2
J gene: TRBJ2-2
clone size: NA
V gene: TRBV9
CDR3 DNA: TGTGCCAGCAGCGTAGGTAGCGGGGGCGCCGGGGAGCTGTTTTTT
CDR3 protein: CASSVGSGGAGELFF

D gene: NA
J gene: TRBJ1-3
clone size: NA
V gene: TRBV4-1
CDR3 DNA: TGCGCCAGCAGCCAACGAATACAGGGTACGGGAAACACCATATATTTT
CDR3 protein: CASSQRIQGTGNTIYF

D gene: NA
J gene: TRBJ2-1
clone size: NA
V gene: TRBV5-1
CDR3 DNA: TGCGCCAGCAGCTTGGAGGGGCCCTACTACAATGAGCAGTTCTTC
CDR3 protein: CASSLEGPYYNEQFF

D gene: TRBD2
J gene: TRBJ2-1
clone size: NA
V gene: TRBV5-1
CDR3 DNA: TGCGCCAGCAGCGACCTTTTAACCTCAGCGGGGGGGAATGAGCAGTTCTTC
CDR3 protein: CASSDLLTSAGGNEQFF

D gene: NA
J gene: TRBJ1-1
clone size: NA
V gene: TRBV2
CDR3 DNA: TGTGCCAGCAGTGAAGACAGGGCGGGGAACACTGAAGCTTTCTTT
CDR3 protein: CASSEDRAGNTEAFF

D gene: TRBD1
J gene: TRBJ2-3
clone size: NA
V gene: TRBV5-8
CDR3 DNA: TGTGCCAGCAGCTTGGGTTTGGGGGACAGGGGCACAGATACGCAGTATTTT
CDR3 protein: CASSLGLGDRGTDTQYF

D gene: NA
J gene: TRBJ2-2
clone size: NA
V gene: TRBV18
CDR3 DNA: TGTGCCAGCTCACCGGACAGATTCACCGGGGAGCTGTTTTTT
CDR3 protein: CASSPDRFTGELFF

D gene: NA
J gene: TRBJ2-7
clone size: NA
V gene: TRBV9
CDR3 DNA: TGTGCCAGCAGCGTAGAAGCCACCTACGAGCAGTACTTC
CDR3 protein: CASSVEATYEQYF

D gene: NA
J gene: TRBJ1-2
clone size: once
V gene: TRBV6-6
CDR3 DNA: TGTGCCAGCAGCTGGACAGTGAGCTATGGCTACACCTTC
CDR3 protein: CASSWTVSYGYTF

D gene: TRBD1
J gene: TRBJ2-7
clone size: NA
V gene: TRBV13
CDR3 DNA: TGTGCCAGCAGCCCCACGGGACAGGGTGGAGTTCGGGGGTACTTC
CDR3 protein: CASSPTGQGGVRGYF

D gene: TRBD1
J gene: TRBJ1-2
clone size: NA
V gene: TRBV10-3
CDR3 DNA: TGTGCCATCAGTGAGTCGAGTGGGACAGGGGCTGGCTACACCTTC
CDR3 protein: CAISESSGTGAGYTF

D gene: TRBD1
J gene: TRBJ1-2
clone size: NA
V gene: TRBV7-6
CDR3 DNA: TGTGCCAGCAGCCCCTGGGGACAGGCTGACTATGGCTACACCTTC
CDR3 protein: CASSPWGQADYGYTF

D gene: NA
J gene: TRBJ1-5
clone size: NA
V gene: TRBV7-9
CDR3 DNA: TGTGCCAGCAGCTTAGCGGGCGGGCAGGAACATCAGCCCCAGCATTTT
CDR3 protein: CASSLAGGQEHQPQHF

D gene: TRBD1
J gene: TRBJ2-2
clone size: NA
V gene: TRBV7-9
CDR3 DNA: TGTGCCAGCAGCTCCGGGACAGGGGAAACGAACACCGGGGAGCTGTTTTTT
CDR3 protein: CASSSGTGETNTGELFF

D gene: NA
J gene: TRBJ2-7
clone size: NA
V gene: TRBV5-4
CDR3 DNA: TGTGCCAGCAGCTTCGGGGGGCATGGTTTAGGAGGCTACGAGCAGTACTTC
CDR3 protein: CASSFGGHGLGGYEQYF

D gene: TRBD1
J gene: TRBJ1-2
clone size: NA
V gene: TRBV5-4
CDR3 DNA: TGTGCCAGCAGCTTGGCTGGGACAGCAACAGATGGCTACACCTTC
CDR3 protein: CASSLAGTATDGYTF

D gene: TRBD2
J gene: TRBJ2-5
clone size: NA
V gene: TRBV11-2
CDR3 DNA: TGTGCCAGCAGCTTAGGCGGGGGGGCCACAGAGACCCAGTACTTC
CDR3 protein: CASSLGGGATETQYF

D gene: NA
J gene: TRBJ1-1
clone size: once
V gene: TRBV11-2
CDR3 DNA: TGTGCCAGCAGCTTATTCGCGGGGGCGGATGTCCACACTGAAGCTTTCTTT
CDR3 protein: CASSLFAGADVHTEAFF

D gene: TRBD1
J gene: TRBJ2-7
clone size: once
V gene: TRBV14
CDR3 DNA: TGTGCCAGCAGCCAAAGAACCGGGACAGGGGACCCATACGAGCAGTACTTC
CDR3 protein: CASSQRTGTGDPYEQYF

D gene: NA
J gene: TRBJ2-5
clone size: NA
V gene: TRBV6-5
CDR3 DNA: TGTGCCAGCAGTTCCCTGGGCCTACTCCAAGAGACCCAGTACTTC
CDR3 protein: CASSSLGLLQETQYF

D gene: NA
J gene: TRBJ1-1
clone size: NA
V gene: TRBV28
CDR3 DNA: TGTGCCAGCTTTTTCAGGGGAACTGAAGCTTTCTTT
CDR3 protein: CASFFRGTEAFF

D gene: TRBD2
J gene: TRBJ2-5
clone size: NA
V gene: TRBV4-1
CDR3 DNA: TGCGCCAGCAGCCATGCACTCGCGGGGGGGCTCGAGACCCAGTACTTC
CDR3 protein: CASSHALAGGLETQYF

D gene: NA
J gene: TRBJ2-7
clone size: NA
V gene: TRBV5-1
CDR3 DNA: TGCGCCAGCAGCTTGGTCCAGGCAATAGGCTCCTACGAGCAGTACTTC
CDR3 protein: CASSLVQAIGSYEQYF